Sequencing of this TCR beta chain was carried out in a study of blood T cell repertoires in COVID-19. Overall study context: Sources were T cells, B-cell-depleted T cells, or PBMCs; the material itself was cDNA or gDNA.

Trimming cost V 4 bases and J 2 bases; bases outside gene matches: 4. The CDR3 consists of 14 residues. CDR1 LGHDT and CDR2 YNNKEL come from the germline V gene (reference sequence). Each participant's cohort was designated according to participant-reported clinical history. This clone occurred a few times. Other DNA sequences of this sample code for an identical CDR3. Original processing methods: Amplifying reference gene primers gave estimates of nucleated cell counts. Some clones are missing from TCRdb's copy, which holds only in-frame ones; the method was immunoSEQ multiplex PCR. V, J and clone size are taken as reported in that table, and D and trimming were inferred from the DNA itself. Of about 480,000 clones in the sample, roughly 87% were seen once.

The V gene is TRBV3-1 (or the pseudogene TRBV3-2), the J gene TRBJ1-1, with 7 bases lining up with TRBD1. Sequencing input: PBMCs or T cells enriched from blood (not recorded which). The clonotype was recovered from a woman aged 18-30 years with acute COVID-19. DNA of the CDR3: TGTGCCAGCAGCCCCAGGGACAGAAACACTGAAGCTTTCTTT. Amino acids: CASSPRDRNTEAFF.